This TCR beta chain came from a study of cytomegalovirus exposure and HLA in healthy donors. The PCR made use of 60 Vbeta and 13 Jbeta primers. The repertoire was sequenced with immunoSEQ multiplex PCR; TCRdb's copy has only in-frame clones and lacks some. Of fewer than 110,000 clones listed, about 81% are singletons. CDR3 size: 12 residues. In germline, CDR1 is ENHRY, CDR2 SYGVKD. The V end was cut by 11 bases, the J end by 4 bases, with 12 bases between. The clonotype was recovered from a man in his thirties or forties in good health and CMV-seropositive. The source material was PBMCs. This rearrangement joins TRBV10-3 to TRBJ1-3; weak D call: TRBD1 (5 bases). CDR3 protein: CAGGGSGNTIYF. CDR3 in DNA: TGTGCCGGGGGGGGGAGCGGAAACACCATATATTTT.